The 29 T cell receptor beta chains below all came from one sample that was sequenced in a study of cytomegalovirus exposure and HLA in healthy donors. Primers: 60 Vbeta forward and 13 Jbeta reverse. Profiled with immunoSEQ multiplex PCR; TCRdb holds only in-frame clones, not every one. The data contain about 140,000 clones, 75% to 90% of them singletons. Sequencing used PBMCs. These receptors were collected from a woman aged 30 to 39 in good health and CMV-seronegative.

The gene calls are TRBV7-9 and TRBJ2-3, with TRBD2 matching over 9 bases. Germline V gene sequence: CDR1 SEHNR, CDR2 FQNEAQ (reference sequence). The CDR3 is made up of 15 amino acids. Unmatched junction bases numbered 2, after V lost 1 base and J lost 3 bases. CDR3 DNA sequence: TGTGCCAGCAGCTTAGTCAGCGGGGGGACAGATACGCAGTATTTT. This translates into CASSLVSGGTDTQYF.

V is TRBV7-3 and J is TRBJ2-2; TRBD1 matches 9 bases. V lost 1 base to trimming and J lost 6 bases; unmatched junction nucleotides: 9. The CDR3 has 17 amino acids. CDR1 and CDR2 from the germline V gene are SGHTA and FQGTGA. The CDR3 is CASSLNSWGQGAGELFF. The CDR3 nucleotides are TGTGCCAGCAGCTTAAATAGTTGGGGACAGGGAGCCGGGGAGCTGTTTTTT.

The chain carries TRBV28 and TRBJ2-1; 9 bases line up with TRBD2. Germline trimming cut 5 bases from V and 8 bases from J; bases unmatched to any gene: 13. The V gene's germline CDR1 is MDHEN and CDR2 SYDVKM. The length of the CDR3 is 16 residues. The CDR3, as DNA: TGTGCCAGCAGTCTCGGATCCCTAGCGGGACTCGATGAGCAGTTCTTC. It encodes CASSLGSLAGLDEQFF. The whole variable domain, filled in from reference TRBV28 and TRBJ2-1, reads DVKVTQSSRYLVKRTGEKVFLECVQDMDHENMFWYRQDPGLGLRLIYFSYDVKMKEKGDIPEGYSVSREKKERFSLILESASTNQTSMYLCASSLGSLAGLDEQFFGPGTRLTVL.

This clone has only one observation. This sequence joins TRBV29-1 and TRBJ1-5, with D possibly being TRBD1 (5 bases). With 5 bases removed from V and 3 bases from J, the gap between germline ends came to 11 bases. CDR3 size: 13 residues. Per the germline V gene, CDR1 is SQVTM and CDR2 is ANQGSEA. In DNA form, the CDR3 reads TGCAGCGTTCGCAGGGATTACAATCAGCCCCAGCATTTT. It translates to CSVRRDYNQPQHF.

The count of this clone is one. The CDR3 is CASSPTELGGYNQPQHF. Written as DNA, the CDR3 is TGTGCCAGCAGCCCCACGGAACTCGGAGGGTACAATCAGCCCCAGCATTTT. The chain is built from TRBV5-5 and TRBJ1-5, with D uncertain. The CDR3 has 17 residues. Germline V gives CDR1 SGHKS, CDR2 YYEKEE (reference sequence). V gave up 4 bases and J gave up 3 bases, with 20 bases separating them.

This sequence joins TRBV6-1 and TRBJ1-4; 9 bases agree with TRBD1. CDR3 size: 14 residues. V shed 6 bases and J 10 bases; nucleotides not matched to a gene: 9. Germline-derived CDR1 and CDR2 are MNHNS and SASEGT. CDR3 amino acids: CASRAQGARGKLFF. CDR3 DNA sequence: TGTGCCAGCAGGGCACAGGGGGCTAGGGGAAAACTGTTTTTT.

A word on this clone: The same CDR3 also results from other DNA sequences found in this sample. J is TRBJ2-2 and V is TRBV18; the D is unclear. CDR1 and CDR2 from the germline V gene are KGHSH and LQKENI. This CDR3 has 13 residues. Trimming took off 2 bases at V and 7 bases at J, with 8 bases between the two ends. CDR3 residues: CASSPVANGELFF. The DNA for the CDR3 is TGTGCCAGCTCACCAGTAGCTAACGGGGAGCTGTTTTTT. The complete variable domain, with remaining parts taken from reference TRBV18 and TRBJ2-2, reads NAGVMQNPRHLVRRRGQEARLRCSPMKGHSHVYWYRQLPEEGLKFMVYLQKENIIDESGMPKERFSAEFPKEGPSILRIQQVVRGDSAAYFCASSPVANGELFFGEGSRLTVL.

This rearrangement joins TRBV14 to TRBJ2-1; 12 bases agree with TRBD2. CDR1 is SGHDN, CDR2 FVKESK, per germline. This CDR3 region has 18 residues. V lost 1 base and J lost 6; bases outside the gene matches: 10. CDR3 bases: TGTGCCAGCAGCCAAGCCCGACCGCCTAGCGGGAGGGTCAATGAGCAGTTCTTC. Its translation is CASSQARPPSGRVNEQFF.

V usage is TRBV6-6 and J usage is TRBJ2-3; 12 bases are a match to TRBD1. The CDR3 extends over 16 amino acids. Trimming removed 0 bases from V and 6 bases from J; junction bases left unmatched: 4. The germline V gene has CDR1 MNHNY and CDR2 SVGAGI (reference sequence). CDR3 coding DNA: TGTGCCAGCAGTTACTCGGGACAGGGGGCTCACGATACGCAGTATTTT. This encodes CASSYSGQGAHDTQYF.

This chain connects TRBV18 to TRBJ2-7, with 7 bases aligning to TRBD1. In germline, CDR1 is KGHSH, CDR2 LQKENI. The CDR3 is 13 amino acids. Unmatched junction bases numbered 3, after V lost 2 bases and J lost 5 bases. The CDR3 sequence: CASSPEGANEQYF. CDR3 sequence (DNA): TGTGCCAGCTCACCAGAGGGGGCCAACGAGCAGTACTTC.

The chain carries TRBV6-5 and TRBJ1-1; D is uncertain. In germline, CDR1 is MNHEY, CDR2 SVGAGI. The CDR3 runs 12 residues. The V and J ends lost 0 bases and 11 bases respectively, with 10 bases between them. DNA for the CDR3: TGTGCCAGCAGTTACTCGAACGGGAGGGCTTTCTTT. Translated: CASSYSNGRAFF.

The chain couples TRBV7-9 to TRBJ2-1; the D gene is possibly TRBD2 (6 bases). V was pared by 5 bases and J by 4 bases, with 9 bases between. The germline gives CDR1 SEHNR, CDR2 FQNEAQ (reference sequence). This CDR3 contains 13 residues. CDR3 sequence reads: CASSLGRYNEQFF. The CDR3 region has the DNA TGTGCCAGCAGCCTAGGGAGGTACAATGAGCAGTTCTTC.

The chain joins TRBV15 to TRBJ1-1, with 7 bases that match TRBD1. Unmatched junction bases numbered 4, after V lost 1 base and J lost 5 bases. This CDR3 spans 14 amino acids. Germline assignment: CDR1 LNHNV and CDR2 YYDKDF (reference sequence). The CDR3 coding sequence is TGTGCCACCAGCAGAGGGCAGGGGGTAACTGAAGCTTTCTTT. Its translation is CATSRGQGVTEAFF.

This clone has just a few counts. V and J are TRBV5-1 and TRBJ2-7, with 8 nucleotides matching TRBD2. Germline CDR1 and CDR2: SGHRS and YFSETQ. The J segment lost 7 bases and the V segment lost 4 bases, leaving 4 bases of the junction unmatched. CDR3 length equals 12 residues. CDR3 amino acids: CASSPGREEQYF. The CDR3 DNA reads TGCGCCAGCAGCCCCGGGAGGGAGGAGCAGTACTTC.

This clone was detected only once. This sample also contains other DNA sequences that code for the same CDR3. V gene TRBV27 combines with J gene TRBJ1-3; a possible D gene is TRBD1 (6 bases). CDR1 and CDR2 (germline): MNHEY, SMNVEV (reference sequence). Trimming left V 4 bases short and J 3 bases short, with 10 bases between. The CDR3 covers 14 residues. The CDR3 spells CASSSRGSGNTIYF. CDR3 in DNA: TGTGCCAGCAGTTCCAGGGGAAGTGGAAACACCATATATTTT.

The V and J genes are TRBV30 and TRBJ2-7, with TRBD1 matching 10 bases. The CDR3 loop spans 13 amino acids. The junction had 4 bases not matched to a gene; V was cut back by 1 base and J by 7 bases. Germline CDR1 is GTSNPN and CDR2 is SVGIG (reference sequence). The CDR3 DNA reads TGTGCCTGGAGTGCGACAGGGGGCAGGGAGCAGTACTTC. It yields the protein CAWSATGGREQYF.

The chain uses TRBV10-3 and TRBJ2-7; 9 nucleotides agree with TRBD1. The CDR3 is made up of 13 amino acids. The V segment lost 9 bases and the J segment 5 bases; nucleotides outside the gene matches: 8. Germline V gene sequence: CDR1 ENHRY, CDR2 SYGVKD. The CDR3 protein is CAIQKQGAHEQYF. CDR3 sequence (DNA): TGTGCCATACAGAAACAGGGGGCCCACGAGCAGTACTTC.

The genes are TRBV9 and TRBJ1-3, with D perhaps TRBD1 (5 bases). Trimming pared 2 bases from V and 7 bases from J, leaving 10 bases between. Germline V gene lookup returns CDR1 SGDLS and CDR2 YYNGEE. This CDR3 has 13 residues. CDR3 region: CASSVAGQNTIYF. In DNA form, the CDR3 reads TGTGCCAGCAGCGTGGCAGGGCAGAACACCATATATTTT.

The chain uses TRBV5-6 and TRBJ2-1; D gene uncertain. The CDR3 length is 17 residues. Germline V gene lookup returns CDR1 SGHDT and CDR2 YYEEEE. Between the trimmed V and J ends, which lost 0 bases and 4 bases, there was a span of 17 bases. CDR3 region: CASSLATAALNYNEQFF. CDR3 in DNA: TGTGCCAGCAGCTTGGCCACGGCAGCGCTAAATTACAATGAGCAGTTCTTC.

The chain is built from TRBV18 and TRBJ2-1; TRBD1 matches 10 bases. The CDR3 spans 15 residues. V gave up 2 bases and J gave up 6 bases; unmatched junction bases: 4. Germline assignment: CDR1 KGHSH and CDR2 LQKENI. The CDR3 sequence is CASSPLTGGSNEQFF. The CDR3 region has the DNA TGTGCCAGCTCACCATTGACAGGGGGCAGCAATGAGCAGTTCTTC.

The gene calls are TRBV7-9 and TRBJ2-1, with TRBD2 identical over 7 bases. J lost 4 bases, V lost 5 bases, and 11 bases had no gene match. CDR3 size: 16 residues. Germline lookup yields CDR1 SEHNR and CDR2 FQNEAQ (reference sequence). CDR3 residues: CASSPLAGEVYNEQFF. CDR3 nucleotides: TGTGCCAGCAGCCCCCTGGCGGGAGAAGTTTACAATGAGCAGTTCTTC.

The V and J genes are TRBV2 and TRBJ2-2, with 11 bases matching TRBD2. Trimming removed 5 bases from V and 7 bases from J; junction bases left unmatched: 3. The CDR3 is 14 amino acids. CDR1 SNHLY and CDR2 FYNNEI come from the germline V gene. The CDR3 spells CASSRLAGRGELFF. The CDR3 nucleotides read TGTGCCAGCAGTCGACTAGCGGGACGCGGGGAGCTGTTTTTT.

The chain recombines TRBV9 with TRBJ2-5; D remains ambiguous. The J call may be mistaken, given a closer DNA end match to TRBJ2-7. The CDR3 extends over 15 amino acids. Germline lookup yields CDR1 SGDLS and CDR2 YYNGEE. Here the CDR3 reads CASSADSGLSYEQYF. The CDR3 DNA reads as TGTGCCAGCAGCGCCGATTCCGGTCTCTCCTACGAGCAGTACTTC.

The chain employs TRBV7-2 and TRBJ2-7; TRBD1 matches at 9 bases. The ends lost 3 bases at V and 7 bases at J; junction bases unmatched: 4. Looked up from germline, CDR1 is SGHTA and CDR2 is FQGNSA. This CDR3 has 13 amino acids. In DNA form, the CDR3 reads TGTGCCAGCAGCTTCCCGACAGGGGGGGAGCAGTACTTC. Translating gives CASSFPTGGEQYF.

The rearrangement uses TRBV7-2 and TRBJ1-5, with a tentative D call TRBD1 (5 bases). Germline V gives CDR1 SGHTA, CDR2 FQGNSA. The V end lost 3 bases, the J end lost 7 bases, and 10 bases lay between the germline ends. The CDR3 length is 13 residues. The CDR3 DNA reads as TGTGCCAGCAGCTTTCAGGGTGGGCAGCCCCAGCATTTT. Its protein is CASSFQGGQPQHF. Combining the CDR3 with reference TRBV7-2 and TRBJ1-5 gives the whole variable domain GAGVSQSPSNKVTEKGKDVELRCDPISGHTALYWYRQSLGQGLEFLIYFQGNSAPDKSGLPSDRFSAERTGGSVSTLTIQRTQQEDSAVYLCASSFQGGQPQHFGDGTRLSIL.

The chain couples TRBV9 to TRBJ2-1; 13 bases fit TRBD2. Per germline, CDR1 SGDLS and CDR2 YYNGEE. V lost 3 bases, J lost 10 bases, and 16 bases stayed unmatched. CDR3 length: 18 residues. The CDR3 spells CASSGRKSGTSGAAEQFF. DNA of the CDR3: TGTGCCAGCAGCGGACGTAAAAGCGGGACTAGCGGGGCGGCAGAGCAGTTCTTC. The entire variable domain, with the rest obtained from reference TRBV9 and TRBJ2-1, is as follows: DSGVTQTPKHLITATGQRVTLRCSPRSGDLSVYWYQQSLDQGLQFLIQYYNGEERAKGNILERFSAQQFPDLHSELNLSSLELGDSALYFCASSGRKSGTSGAAEQFFGPGTRLTVL.

The chain couples TRBV6-1 to TRBJ2-7, with 8 bases aligning to TRBD1. Germline V lookup: CDR1 MNHNS, CDR2 SASEGT. The J segment lost 6 bases and the V segment lost 5 bases, leaving 6 bases of the junction unmatched. The CDR3 length is 13 residues. The CDR3 DNA reads TGTGCCAGCAGTCCACGGACAGGGCGCGAGCAGTACTTC. The encoded protein is CASSPRTGREQYF.

This sequence joins TRBV5-8 and TRBJ2-5; D is ambiguous. CDR1 is SGHTS and CDR2 is YDEGEE in the germline V gene. Trimming pared 0 bases from V and 2 bases from J, leaving 14 bases between. The CDR3 length is 16 residues. CDR3 loop: CASSLAFRGNQETQYF. CDR3 bases: TGTGCCAGCAGCTTGGCCTTTCGAGGCAATCAAGAGACCCAGTACTTC.

V usage is TRBV7-9 and J usage is TRBJ2-2; TRBD2 agrees at 7 bases. CDR1 SEHNR and CDR2 FQNEAQ come from the germline V gene (reference sequence). The CDR3 consists of 16 residues. V dropped 6 bases and J dropped 3; count of bases not matched to a gene: 10. The DNA of the CDR3 is TGTGCCAGCAGGTCATCGCGGCGGGAGCACACCGGGGAGCTGTTTTTT. Amino acids: CASRSSRREHTGELFF.